A single sample gave rise to the 9 T cell receptor beta chains below, sequenced in a study of blood T cell repertoires in COVID-19. This table comes from immunoSEQ multiplex PCR, and its TCRdb copy is limited to in-frame clones, with some not included. Of around 270,000 clones in the sample, around nine tenths are singletons; the top ten hold roughly 9.8%. The sequencing sample was made of peripheral blood. The receptors were sampled from a man in his forties who had recovered from COVID-19.

The chain uses TRBV10-2 and TRBJ2-6, with 10 bases lining up with TRBD1. The CDR3 contains 17 residues. The trim removed 3 bases at V and 0 bases at J, leaving 2 bases unmatched. The germline V gene encodes CDR1 WSHSY and CDR2 SAAADI. Written as DNA, the CDR3 is TGCGCCAGCAGTGATAGGACAGGGGGCTCTGGGGCCAACGTCCTGACTTTC. It encodes CASSDRTGGSGANVLTF.

The chain is built from TRBV5-1 and TRBJ2-5; weak D call: TRBD2 (6 bases). Trimming took off 2 bases at V and 7 bases at J, with 12 bases between the two ends. CDR3 length equals 13 residues. Germline-derived CDR1 and CDR2 are SGHRS and YFSETQ. The CDR3 DNA follows: TGCGCCAGCAGCTTTGGCAGAGCGGGGACCCAGTACTTC. This sequence encodes CASSFGRAGTQYF.

The chain links TRBV4-2 to TRBJ2-7; no clear D gene. Germline V CDR1 and CDR2: LGHNA, YNFKEQ. This CDR3 comprises 14 residues. V dropped 2 bases and J dropped 0 bases, with 8 bases sitting between them. The CDR3 region has the DNA TGTGCCAGCAGCCAATCAGCGAACTCCTACGAGCAGTACTTC. Protein: CASSQSANSYEQYF.

The V and J genes are TRBV7-3 and TRBJ1-1; maybe TRBD1 (6 bases). The CDR3 is 17 residues long. V lost 1 base to trimming and J lost 2 bases, with 17 bases between them. Germline assignment: CDR1 SGHTA and CDR2 FQGTGA. In DNA, the CDR3 is TGTGCCAGCAGCTTAAAGCGGTCAGGGGCGAGAAACACTGAAGCTTTCTTT. This sequence encodes CASSLKRSGARNTEAFF. The complete variable domain, with remaining parts taken from reference TRBV7-3 and TRBJ1-1, reads GAGVSQTPSNKVTEKGKYVELRCDPISGHTALYWYRQSLGQGPEFLIYFQGTGAADDSGLPNDRFFAVRPEGSVSTLKIQRTERGDSAVYLCASSLKRSGARNTEAFFGQGTRLTVV.

The chain couples TRBV14 to TRBJ2-2; maybe TRBD2 (5 bases). The V gene's germline CDR1 is SGHDN and CDR2 FVKESK. Trimming cost V 4 bases and J 6 bases, with 18 bases left between them. The CDR3 is 16 amino acids. The CDR3 DNA reads as TGTGCCAGCAGCCCTCGGGAAAGGTTTGACGCCGGGGAGCTGTTTTTT. Protein sequence: CASSPRERFDAGELFF.

This chain uses TRBV2 with TRBJ1-4; D is possibly TRBD1 (6 bases). The CDR3 loop spans 18 amino acids. Germline V lookup: CDR1 SNHLY, CDR2 FYNNEI. Trimming took off 2 bases at V and 13 bases at J, with 29 bases between the two ends. The CDR3, as DNA: TGTGCCAGCAGTGAAAGGGGGTCCCTCCGTTTGGGCTCCCGAGGACTGTTTTTT. Residues: CASSERGSLRLGSRGLFF. Together with reference TRBV2 and TRBJ1-4, the CDR3 gives the full variable domain: EPEVTQTPSHQVTQMGQEVILRCVPISNHLYFYWYRQILGQKVEFLVSFYNNEISEKSEIFDDQFSVERPDGSNFTLKIRSTKLEDSAMYFCASSERGSLRLGSRGLFFGSGTQLSVL.

The chain carries TRBV6-5 and TRBJ2-7; no firm D call. The CDR3 length is 11 residues. In germline, CDR1 is MNHEY, CDR2 SVGAGI. V lost 6 bases and J lost 7, with 10 bases in between. Here the CDR3 DNA reads TGTGCCAGCAGCACGTACTTGGAGCAGTACTTC. Encoded protein: CASSTYLEQYF.

This clone was counted a single time. The chain is built from TRBV30 and TRBJ1-1; TRBD1 might be the D (5 bases). Trimming left V 2 bases short and J 11 bases short, with 15 bases between. CDR3 length equals 12 residues. Germline CDR1 is GTSNPN and CDR2 is SVGIG (reference sequence). Written as DNA, the CDR3 is TGTGCCTGGAGTCCCCAATCGGGGGGGGCTTTCTTT. Translated, it gives CAWSPQSGGAFF.

This rearrangement joins TRBV5-1 to TRBJ2-1; TRBD2 agrees at 10 bases. CDR3 length equals 16 residues. The V segment lost 4 bases and the J segment 6 bases; nucleotides outside the gene matches: 10. Germline CDR1 and CDR2: SGHRS and YFSETQ. The CDR3: CASSPLAIAGGNEQFF. The DNA for the CDR3 is TGCGCCAGCAGCCCCTTGGCCATAGCGGGAGGCAATGAGCAGTTCTTC. The whole variable domain, filled in from reference TRBV5-1 and TRBJ2-1, reads KAGVTQTPRYLIKTRGQQVTLSCSPISGHRSVSWYQQTPGQGLQFLFEYFSETQRNKGNFPGRFSGRQFSNSRSEMNVSTLELGDSALYLCASSPLAIAGGNEQFFGPGTRLTVL.